Presented here are 16 T cell receptor beta chains from one specimen sequenced in a study of human T cells and chemical hapten exposure (TCRdb year 2021). The library was prepared using RACE. Sequencing relied on a NextSeq 500. TCRdb itself trimmed the public reads at Q25 with fastp, ran MiXCR and retained productive beta chains. Merged by CDR3 protein, the rows form single entries marked with the most common genes and DNA. The sample table contains some 57,000 distinct CDR3 sequences; only one count was recorded for 8.5% to 10% of them. Roughly 9% of the sample belongs to the ten largest clones. The time point label for this specimen denotes: pre-sensitization, week 0. Explained via the paper, the treatment or condition label denotes: therapeutic diphenylcyclopropenone sensitization with weekly scalp DPC. Total RNA was extracted from unfractionated whole blood that had been collected in Tempus Blood RNA tubes.

The material sequenced was whole blood, taken in connection with sensitization to the hapten diphenylcyclopropenone (DPC). The receptors were gathered from a woman in her thirties with alopecia areata. Some clones in this sample may be carry-over from other donors' samples.

This chain joins TRBV7-9 and TRBJ2-1, with TRBD2 identical over 15 bases. The CDR3 sequence is 15 residues long. Germline CDR1 is SEHNR and CDR2 is FQNEAQ (reference sequence). V dropped 4 bases and J dropped 10; count of bases not matched to a gene: 5. CDR3 DNA sequence: TGTGCCAGCAGCTGGACTAGCGGGGGGGCAGGGGAGCAGTTCTTC. Translated: CASSWTSGGAGEQFF.

This chain uses TRBV6-2 or TRBV6-3 with TRBJ1-5; a possible D gene is TRBD1 (5 bases). Deletions cut 5 bases from V and 3 bases from J, with 8 bases between. This CDR3 is built from 13 residues. Germline loops: CDR1 MNHEY, CDR2 SVGEGT. This CDR3 is CASSQDINQPQHF. Here the CDR3 DNA reads TGTGCCAGCAGTCAGGACATCAATCAGCCCCAGCATTTT.

The chain carries TRBV6-2 or TRBV6-3 and TRBJ2-1; possible D gene TRBD2, 5 bases. The CDR3 length is 17 residues. V dropped 2 bases and J dropped 2 bases, with 16 bases sitting between them. Per the germline V gene, CDR1 is MNHEY and CDR2 is SVGEGT. DNA of the CDR3: TGTGCCAGCAGTTACACTGGGCTAGCTGAAGCCTACAATGAGCAGTTCTTC. Translation gives CASSYTGLAEAYNEQFF.

In this sample, this clonotype turned up a few times. The chain is built from TRBV7-9 and TRBJ2-3; TRBD2 matches at 9 bases. V was pared by 9 bases and J by 4 bases, with 8 bases of the junction left unmatched. The V gene's germline CDR1 is SEHNR and CDR2 FQNEAQ (reference sequence). CDR3 length equals 14 residues. In nucleotides, the CDR3 is TGTGCCAGTTCAAGCGGGGGGCCTGCAGATACGCAGTATTTT. Its protein product is CASSSGGPADTQYF.

This clonotype was seen repeatedly, ten times or more. The genes are TRBV9 and TRBJ1-3; no clear D gene. The CDR3 is made up of 13 amino acids. V dropped 4 bases and J dropped 2 bases, with 7 bases sitting between them. From germline, CDR1 is SGDLS and CDR2 YYNGEE. The CDR3 coding sequence is TGTGCCAGCAGCCCCCCAGCTGGAAACACCATATATTTT. Protein product: CASSPPAGNTIYF.

Ten or more counts support this clonotype. The V and J genes are TRBV4-3 and TRBJ1-4, with a weak D call TRBD1 (6 bases). The CDR3 spans 15 residues. Germline-derived CDR1 and CDR2 are LGHNA and YSLEER. V shed 1 base and J shed 6 bases, with 12 bases lying between them. The CDR3 bases are TGCGCCAGCAGCCAAGGCGACAGGACGGATGAAAAACTGTTTTTT. Translation: CASSQGDRTDEKLFF.

The chain carries TRBV27 and TRBJ2-1; 8 bases agree with TRBD1. The germline V gene has CDR1 MNHEY and CDR2 SMNVEV (reference sequence). The CDR3 consists of 20 residues. The ends lost 1 base at V and 1 base at J; junction bases unmatched: 15. The CDR3 reads CASSLFFRTGTPGSYNEQFF. CDR3 nucleotides: TGTGCCAGCAGTTTATTTTTCCGGACAGGGACGCCGGGGTCCTACAATGAGCAGTTCTTC.

This chain joins TRBV29-1 and TRBJ2-3, with D possibly being TRBD2 (6 bases). This CDR3 contains 14 residues. Trimming pared 4 bases from V and 1 base from J, leaving 12 bases between. The germline gives CDR1 SQVTM, CDR2 ANQGSEA. CDR3 coding DNA: TGCAGCGTTGGACCAGGGACTGGCACAGATACGCAGTATTTT. The encoded protein is CSVGPGTGTDTQYF.

This clonotype was observed a handful of times. V usage is TRBV11-2 and J usage is TRBJ1-3; D call uncertain. This CDR3 contains 13 residues. V lost 3 bases and J lost 12, with 15 bases in between. Germline CDR1 reads SGHAT; CDR2 reads FQNNGV. The CDR3 bases are TGTGCCAGCAGCTTTGCGGGCATGGCTCACATATATTTT. Translated, it gives CASSFAGMAHIYF.

V and J are TRBV4-1 and TRBJ1-4, with D hard to call. The ends were cut back, 1 base at V and 12 bases at J, with 9 bases in the middle. The CDR3 length is 12 residues. Per the germline V gene, CDR1 is MGHRA and CDR2 is YSYEKL. The CDR3 loop is CASSQARLELFF. The CDR3 DNA sequence: TGCGCCAGCAGCCAAGCTAGGCTAGAACTGTTTTTT.

CDR3: CAISEPLGAPEQYF. The CDR3, as DNA: TGTGCCATCAGTGAGCCATTGGGTGCCCCCGAGCAGTACTTC. The chain is built from TRBV10-3 and TRBJ2-7; D remains unclear. With 2 bases removed from V and 6 bases from J, the gap between germline ends came to 14 bases. CDR1 is ENHRY and CDR2 is SYGVKD in the germline V gene. This CDR3 has 14 residues.

In its sample, this clonotype was seen a few times. The V call is TRBV18, the J call TRBJ1-2; D is undetermined. The V end lost 3 bases, the J end lost 4 bases, and 9 bases lay between the germline ends. Germline CDR1 reads KGHSH; CDR2 reads LQKENI. The CDR3 is 13 residues long. CDR3 DNA sequence: TGTGCCAGCTCACCGTCCGGGTCCTATGGCTACACCTTC. Encoded protein: CASSPSGSYGYTF. Looking up the rest from reference TRBV18 and TRBJ1-2 gives the full variable domain: NAGVMQNPRHLVRRRGQEARLRCSPMKGHSHVYWYRQLPEEGLKFMVYLQKENIIDESGMPKERFSAEFPKEGPSILRIQQVVRGDSAAYFCASSPSGSYGYTFGSGTRLTVV.

There are a few counts of this clonotype. The chain links TRBV29-1 to TRBJ2-2; D possibly corresponds to TRBD2 (6 bases). Germline V gives CDR1 SQVTM, CDR2 ANQGSEA. Trimming cost V 5 bases and J 5 bases, with 15 bases left between them. The CDR3 is 14 amino acids. This CDR3 is CSVQSGSPTGELFF. The CDR3 bases are TGCAGCGTTCAGTCCGGGAGCCCAACCGGGGAGCTGTTTTTT.

The chain uses TRBV7-9 and TRBJ2-7; the D is unclear. CDR3 length: 13 amino acids. The germline V gene has CDR1 SEHNR and CDR2 FQNEAQ (reference sequence). V was pared by 2 bases and J by 9 bases, with 14 bases between. CDR3 residues: CASSLSPQNGQYF. CDR3 bases: TGTGCCAGCAGCTTAAGCCCACAGAACGGGCAGTACTTC.

The chain employs TRBV5-1 and TRBJ1-1; D is unresolved. The CDR3 is 13 residues long. Deletions cut 0 bases from V and 5 bases from J, with 8 bases between. The germline CDR1 and CDR2 sequences are SGHRS and YFSETQ. CDR3 residues: CASSLDERTEAFF. The CDR3 DNA follows: TGCGCCAGCAGCTTGGACGAAAGGACTGAAGCTTTCTTT.

This clonotype has at least ten counts. This chain joins TRBV7-9 and TRBJ1-2; tentative D call: TRBD1 (5 bases). Germline V gene data show CDR1 as SEHNR and CDR2 as FQNEAQ (reference sequence). CDR3 size: 15 residues. Between the trimmed V and J ends, which lost 5 bases and 4 bases, there was a span of 17 bases. CDR3 protein: CASSIGAVAFYGYTF. The CDR3 coding sequence is TGTGCCAGCAGCATAGGGGCTGTAGCGTTCTATGGCTACACCTTC. Full variable domain (remainder filled in from reference TRBV7-9 and TRBJ1-2): DTGVSQNPRHKITKRGQNVTFRCDPISEHNRLYWYRQTLGQGPEFLTYFQNEAQLEKSRLLSDRFSAERPKGSFSTLEIQRTEQGDSAMYLCASSIGAVAFYGYTFGSGTRLTVV.